The clone carrying this T cell receptor (beta chain) came up a few times. Its antigen is still unknown. TCRdb's table, derived via immunoSEQ multiplex PCR, lists solely in-frame clones and lacks some. This table holds some 110,000 clones, 70% to 90% found once. The data stem from a study of T cell responses to AZD1222 COVID-19 vaccine. For the study at large: Second doses were pooled across both intervals (about 4 or about 12 weeks).

This CDR3 region has 13 residues. Trimming at V came to 3 bases and at J to 3 bases, leaving 3 bases not matched to a gene. The germline gives CDR1 SGHDT, CDR2 YYEEEE. Study observations and caveats: Regions 160-218 and 743-854 held dominance among vaccine-associated CD4 TCRs, which spanned spike. Females outnumbered males among donors, who were mostly white British; clonal diversity was possibly underestimated. Spike-specific TCR breadth and depth went up after people got two AZD1222 doses.

This sample comprised peripheral blood, obtained on day 0 of AZD1222 vaccination. The gene calls are TRBV5-6 and TRBJ2-7; 7 bases fit TRBD1. The origin of this receptor is an adult in good health. CDR3 in amino acids: CASSSGTVYEQYF. As DNA, the CDR3 is TGTGCCAGCAGCTCCGGGACAGTCTACGAGCAGTACTTC. Full variable domain (outside the CDR3, taken from reference TRBV5-6 and TRBJ2-7): DAGVTQSPTHLIKTRGQQVTLRCSPKSGHDTVSWYQQALGQGPQFIFQYYEEEERQRGNFPDRFSGHQFPNYSSELNVNALLLGDSALYLCASSSGTVYEQYFGPGTRLTVT.